This T cell receptor (beta chain) was recovered during a study of cytomegalovirus exposure and HLA in healthy donors. Profiling relied on immunoSEQ multiplex PCR, and the TCRdb table lists in-frame clones only, not all of them. Counted here are around 150,000 clones, around 90% occurring once; the ten biggest clones make up almost 8%. Study-wide results and limits: The finding came from a later analysis; first-cohort TCR clusters tended to co-occur in the roughly 120 validation repertoires. The study recorded 150 to 200 TCR beta chains that were cytomegalovirus-associated.

This CDR3 comprises 16 residues. Unmatched junction bases numbered 4, after V lost 0 bases and J lost 4 bases. Germline V gives CDR1 MGHRA, CDR2 YSYEKL. As for this clone: Its target is not known.

The rearrangement links TRBV4-1 to TRBJ2-1; 9 nucleotides align to TRBD2. This receptor was obtained from a woman under 30 in good health and CMV-seropositive. Specimen: PBMCs. This CDR3 is CASSQDLAGGYNEQFF. In DNA form, the CDR3 reads TGCGCCAGCAGCCAAGATTTGGCGGGAGGGTACAATGAGCAGTTCTTC.